These 28 T cell receptor beta chains originate from one sample sequenced in a study of blood T cell repertoires in COVID-19. Data came from immunoSEQ multiplex PCR; TCRdb stores just in-frame clones and leaves some out. In the table there are about 220,000 clones, about 85% of which are singletons. The sequenced sample was peripheral blood. Receptors originate from a man in his fifties who had recovered from COVID-19.

This chain joins TRBV28 and TRBJ2-7; TRBD1 agrees at 9 bases. Per the germline V gene, CDR1 is MDHEN and CDR2 is SYDVKM. Trimming cost V 2 bases and J 3 bases; bases outside gene matches: 2. The CDR3 is 14 amino acids. DNA of the CDR3: TGTGCCAGCAGTTTAGGGACAGGGCTCTACGAGCAGTACTTC. It codes for CASSLGTGLYEQYF.

The chain combines TRBV27 with TRBJ1-2; 7 nucleotides line up with TRBD1. V was clipped by 0 bases and J by 3 bases; unmatched bases: 4. The CDR3 extends over 15 amino acids. Germline V gene data show CDR1 as MNHEY and CDR2 as SMNVEV (reference sequence). The DNA for the CDR3 is TGTGCCAGCAGTTTATCTATGACAGGGCACTATGGCTACACCTTC. Translation: CASSLSMTGHYGYTF.

The chain carries TRBV4-1 and TRBJ1-2; no clear D gene. CDR3 length equals 17 residues. In germline, CDR1 is MGHRA, CDR2 YSYEKL. V was clipped by 0 bases and J by 4 bases, with 18 bases between them. CDR3 in amino acids: CASSQDGREKGVYGYTF. The CDR3 DNA sequence: TGCGCCAGCAGCCAAGATGGACGGGAAAAGGGTGTCTATGGCTACACCTTC.

The chain combines TRBV28 with TRBJ2-1; D might be TRBD2 (5 bases). Germline values: CDR1 MDHEN, CDR2 SYDVKM. CDR3 length: 15 residues. The V gene lost 4 bases and the J gene lost 4 bases, with 14 bases spanning the gap. The CDR3 spells CASSSVGGTYNEQFF. The CDR3 nucleotides read TGTGCCAGCAGTTCAGTAGGAGGAACTTACAATGAGCAGTTCTTC.

V and J are TRBV5-1 and TRBJ2-1, with D tentatively TRBD1 (6 bases). Germline CDR1 and CDR2: SGHRS and YFSETQ. With 4 bases removed from V and 2 bases from J, the gap between germline ends came to 16 bases. CDR3 size: 16 residues. CDR3 bases: TGCGCCAGCAGCCAGAATACAGACAGGCCCTACAATGAGCAGTTCTTC. It specifies CASSQNTDRPYNEQFF.

This chain joins TRBV5-6 and TRBJ2-7; 12 bases fit TRBD2. The CDR3 covers 16 residues. From germline, CDR1 is SGHDT and CDR2 YYEEEE. Trimming at V came to 4 bases and at J to 1 base, leaving 6 bases not matched to a gene. CDR3 nucleotides: TGTGCCAGCAGCCCGTGGACTAGCGGGACTTCCTACGAGCAGTACTTC. It encodes CASSPWTSGTSYEQYF.

The chain couples TRBV30 to TRBJ2-7; 8 nucleotides agree with TRBD1. Germline CDR1 GTSNPN, CDR2 SVGIG (reference sequence). The CDR3 is 17 amino acids. J lost 7 bases, V lost 0 bases, and 17 bases had no gene match. The CDR3 protein is CAWSVIASTGVGGEQYF. In DNA, the CDR3 is TGTGCCTGGAGTGTAATCGCCTCGACAGGGGTTGGGGGGGAGCAGTACTTC. Based on the CDR3 plus reference TRBV30 and TRBJ2-7, the full variable domain is SQTIHQWPATLVQPVGSPLSLECTVEGTSNPNLYWYRQAAGRGLQLLFYSVGIGQISSEVPQNLSASRPQDRQFILSSKKLLLSDSGFYLCAWSVIASTGVGGEQYFGPGTRLTVT.

V and J are TRBV30 and TRBJ2-2, with 11 positions matching TRBD1. The CDR3 runs to 13 residues. The V segment lost 5 bases and the J segment 5 bases; nucleotides outside the gene matches: 1. Per the germline V gene, CDR1 is GTSNPN and CDR2 is SVGIG (reference sequence). Here the CDR3 DNA reads TGTGCCTGGGGGACAGGGGGGACCGGGGAGCTGTTTTTT. This translates into CAWGTGGTGELFF.

The chain uses TRBV3-1 (or the pseudogene TRBV3-2) and TRBJ2-7, with TRBD1 matching 10 bases. The CDR3 runs 14 residues. Germline V CDR1 and CDR2: LGHDT, YNNKEL (reference sequence). V shed 1 base, J shed 10 bases, and the junction held 7 bases outside the gene matches. CDR3 loop: CASSQVMGQGIQYF. The CDR3 DNA reads as TGTGCCAGCAGCCAAGTTATGGGACAGGGGATCCAGTACTTC.

This chain joins TRBV28 and TRBJ2-3; TRBD1 matches 7 bases. Germline lookup yields CDR1 MDHEN and CDR2 SYDVKM. V lost 5 bases, J lost 0 bases, and 8 bases stayed unmatched. The CDR3 is 16 residues long. CDR3 bases: TGTGCCAGCAGTCCAGGGACAGCATCCAGCACAGATACGCAGTATTTT. It specifies CASSPGTASSTDTQYF.

V gene TRBV19 combines with J gene TRBJ1-1; tentative D call: TRBD1 (5 bases). This CDR3 spans 12 amino acids. Germline V CDR1 and CDR2: LNHDA, SQIVND (reference sequence). Trimming removed 5 bases from V and 7 bases from J, with 11 bases in between. The chain's CDR3 is CASSVRQREAFF. Written as DNA, the CDR3 is TGTGCCAGTAGTGTCAGACAGCGTGAAGCTTTCTTT.

This chain connects TRBV28 to TRBJ1-2; no definite D call. Germline V gene sequence: CDR1 MDHEN, CDR2 SYDVKM. Deletions cut 6 bases from V and 4 bases from J, with 15 bases between. The CDR3 is 14 residues long. Written as DNA, the CDR3 is TGTGCCAGCAGCTTAGTGGTCGGTAGCTATGGCTACACCTTC. Translating it yields CASSLVVGSYGYTF.

This chain links TRBV28 with TRBJ2-3, with TRBD2 identical over 8 bases. Germline CDR1 reads MDHEN; CDR2 reads SYDVKM. This CDR3 has 12 amino acids. Losses at the gene ends were 2 bases for V and 13 bases for J; bases not matched to a gene: 5. The CDR3 region has the DNA TGTGCCAGCAGTTTAGGGAGTAGCGGGAAGTATTTT. Its translation: CASSLGSSGKYF.

The V call is TRBV7-9, the J call TRBJ1-5; a weak D match, TRBD1 (5 bases). Trimming pared 1 base from V and 6 bases from J, leaving 10 bases between. This CDR3 has 14 residues. Germline values: CDR1 SEHNR, CDR2 FQNEAQ (reference sequence). In DNA, the CDR3 is TGTGCCAGCAGCTTAGAGACAGTACCTCAGCCCCAGCATTTT. This codes for CASSLETVPQPQHF.

The chain has TRBV6-5 and TRBJ2-3, with D maybe TRBD2 (5 bases). Germline values: CDR1 MNHEY, CDR2 SVGAGI. V was cut by 11 bases and J by 6 bases, with 18 bases left in between. There are 13 residues in the CDR3. The CDR3 nucleotides read TGTGCCTGTGGGGAACTAGGCTCGGATACGCAGTATTTT. Its translation: CACGELGSDTQYF.

This chain joins TRBV2 and TRBJ1-2, with D hard to call. Trimming cost V 2 bases and J 2 bases, with 9 bases left between them. From germline, CDR1 is SNHLY and CDR2 FYNNEI. The CDR3 extends over 14 amino acids. CDR3 residues: CASSESQLNYGYTF. The CDR3 DNA reads as TGTGCCAGCAGTGAATCACAGCTAAACTATGGCTACACCTTC.

The chain has TRBV5-6 and TRBJ1-2; D remains ambiguous. Germline V gene sequence: CDR1 SGHDT, CDR2 YYEEEE. This CDR3 comprises 11 residues. V dropped 3 bases and J dropped 8 bases, with 8 bases sitting between them. The CDR3 DNA follows: TGTGCCAGCAGCTCTGGAGGGGGCTACACCTTC. Translated, it gives CASSSGGGYTF.

V is TRBV5-1 and J is TRBJ1-6; TRBD1 aligns across 10 bases. The CDR3 totals 14 residues. CDR1 and CDR2 (germline): SGHRS, YFSETQ. J gave up 5 bases and V 4 bases, and 0 bases lay outside the gene matches. The CDR3, as DNA: TGCGCCAGCAGCGGGACAGGGGATAATTCACCCCTCCACTTT. Translated: CASSGTGDNSPLHF.

This chain links TRBV28 with TRBJ2-7; 7 nucleotides align to TRBD1. Trimming at V came to 3 bases and at J to 4 bases, leaving 9 bases not matched to a gene. The CDR3 runs 15 residues. Per germline, CDR1 MDHEN and CDR2 SYDVKM. The CDR3 DNA is TGTGCCAGCAGTTTTTCCGGGACAGATAATTACGAGCAGTACTTC. Protein product: CASSFSGTDNYEQYF. Full variable domain (rest looked up from reference TRBV28 and TRBJ2-7): DVKVTQSSRYLVKRTGEKVFLECVQDMDHENMFWYRQDPGLGLRLIYFSYDVKMKEKGDIPEGYSVSREKKERFSLILESASTNQTSMYLCASSFSGTDNYEQYFGPGTRLTVT.

The CDR3 bases are TGTGCCAGTAGTAAGGGACAGAATAATTCACCCCTCCACTTT. As protein: CASSKGQNNSPLHF. This chain joins TRBV19 and TRBJ1-6; 7 bases agree with TRBD1. V trimming: 4 bases; J trimming: 5 bases; junction bases outside the gene matches: 2. Germline assignment: CDR1 LNHDA and CDR2 SQIVND (reference sequence). The CDR3 has 14 residues.

The rearrangement joins TRBV4-1 to TRBJ1-2; D remains ambiguous. This CDR3 has 15 residues. V lost 3 bases and J 0 bases, leaving 11 bases between the germline ends. Per germline, CDR1 MGHRA and CDR2 YSYEKL. CDR3 nucleotides: TGCGCCAGCAGCCACCCACACCGAACTAACTATGGCTACACCTTC. It codes for CASSHPHRTNYGYTF.

This clone came up once. V and J are TRBV19 and TRBJ2-2, with 14 nucleotides matching TRBD2. Trimming took 6 bases from V and 6 from J; bases not matched to a gene: 9. The CDR3 totals 17 residues. CDR1 LNHDA and CDR2 SQIVND come from the germline V gene (reference sequence). The CDR3 DNA reads TGTGCCAGTAGCAAGACTAGCGGGAGGGCCTCAGCCGGGGAGCTGTTTTTT. Its protein product is CASSKTSGRASAGELFF.

The chain links TRBV28 to TRBJ2-3, with TRBD1 matching 9 bases. The CDR3 has 16 amino acids. V was pared by 4 bases and J by 2 bases, with 7 bases of the junction left unmatched. Germline lookup yields CDR1 MDHEN and CDR2 SYDVKM. CDR3 residues: CASSSPGTGITDTQYF. Written as DNA, the CDR3 is TGTGCCAGCAGTTCCCCCGGGACAGGGATCACAGATACGCAGTATTTT. Combining the CDR3 with reference TRBV28 and TRBJ2-3 gives the whole variable domain DVKVTQSSRYLVKRTGEKVFLECVQDMDHENMFWYRQDPGLGLRLIYFSYDVKMKEKGDIPEGYSVSREKKERFSLILESASTNQTSMYLCASSSPGTGITDTQYFGPGTRLTVL.

The V gene is TRBV10-1, the J gene TRBJ2-2; D is possibly TRBD1 (6 bases). Per the germline V gene, CDR1 is WNHNN and CDR2 is SYGVQD (reference sequence). The CDR3 sequence is 14 residues long. The germline V and J ends were trimmed by 5 bases and 5 bases, with 12 bases remaining between them. CDR3 loop: CASSLQGPTGELFF. CDR3 sequence (DNA): TGCGCCAGCAGTCTACAGGGTCCGACCGGGGAGCTGTTTTTT.

The rearrangement uses TRBV19 and TRBJ2-7; D may be TRBD1 (6 bases). This CDR3 contains 14 residues. CDR1 is LNHDA, CDR2 SQIVND, per germline (reference sequence). V was pared by 3 bases and J by 4 bases, with 13 bases between. CDR3 residues: CASSIVSRGYEQYF. CDR3 bases: TGTGCCAGTAGTATTGTGTCCAGGGGATACGAGCAGTACTTC. Looking up the rest from reference TRBV19 and TRBJ2-7 gives the full variable domain: DGGITQSPKYLFRKEGQNVTLSCEQNLNHDAMYWYRQDPGQGLRLIYYSQIVNDFQKGDIAEGYSVSREKKESFPLTVTSAQKNPTAFYLCASSIVSRGYEQYFGPGTRLTVT.

This clone was observed a single time. The chain recombines TRBV7-6 with TRBJ1-6; a possible D gene is TRBD1 (6 bases). CDR1 and CDR2 (germline): SGHVS, FNYEAQ. V dropped 4 bases and J dropped 8 bases, with 21 bases sitting between them. The CDR3 has 17 amino acids. CDR3 bases: TGTGCCAGCAGCTCCCGGACAGACGGGACGACGGATTCACCCCTCCACTTT. Translated: CASSSRTDGTTDSPLHF.

The chain joins TRBV10-1 to TRBJ2-3, with TRBD1 as a possible D gene (6 bases). Germline V gives CDR1 WNHNN, CDR2 SYGVQD (reference sequence). The CDR3 contains 16 residues. Trimming stripped 4 bases from V and 0 bases from J, with 14 bases between. CDR3 sequence reads: CASSGGRGKSTDTQYF. CDR3 in DNA: TGCGCCAGCAGTGGTGGCAGGGGAAAGAGCACAGATACGCAGTATTTT.

CDR3 in amino acids: CASSERKGDEAFF. The CDR3 DNA follows: TGTGCCAGCAGTGAACGAAAGGGAGATGAAGCTTTCTTT. The chain employs TRBV6-1 and TRBJ1-1; unclear D gene. CDR3 length: 13 residues. In germline, CDR1 is MNHNS, CDR2 SASEGT. V shed 2 bases and J shed 7 bases, with 11 bases lying between them.